This note documents a single T cell receptor beta chain sequence. Its specificity is unknown. This specimen comes from a study of cytomegalovirus exposure and HLA in healthy donors. In the study overall: The approximately 110 validation repertoires used a platform that matched the one used for the 500 to 700 first-cohort repertoires, as a later analysis reported. Study-level results: For most TCR sequences rarity was the rule, although some public TCRs occurred in many donors.

Trimming cost V 6 bases and J 4 bases; bases outside gene matches: 6. CDR1 and CDR2 from the germline V gene are MNHEY and SMNVEV (reference sequence). The CDR3 is made up of 13 amino acids. Data came from immunoSEQ multiplex PCR; TCRdb stores just in-frame clones and leaves some out. The data contain about 130,000 clones, around 93% of them singletons. The chain combines TRBV27 with TRBJ2-7; the match to TRBD1 covers 7 bases. This clonotype was sampled from a man aged 18 to 35 in good health and CMV-seropositive. The material sequenced was PBMCs. CDR3 amino acids: CASRRDRNYEQYF. CDR3 coding DNA: TGTGCCAGCAGACGGGACAGAAATTACGAGCAGTACTTC.